Below are 19 T cell receptor beta chains sequenced from a single sample in a study of Graves' ophthalmopathy and Graves' hyperthyroidism. The TCR beta CDR3 regions underwent amplification from RNA transcripts. After a first-round RT-PCR with HTBI primers, a second-round multiplex PCR was run. One entry per CDR3 protein results from TCRdb running MiXCR on the multiplex PCR reads. The sample lists 350,000 to 400,000 distinct CDR3 sequences, over 15% occurring once. The specimen sequenced was peripheral blood. These receptors were taken from a woman aged 18-30 years with stable Graves' hyperthyroidism.

This clonotype has ten or more counts. The chain combines TRBV20-1 with TRBJ1-5, with 9 bases identical to TRBD1. Germline loops: CDR1 DFQATT, CDR2 SNEGSKA (reference sequence). V dropped 6 bases and J dropped 2; count of bases not matched to a gene: 11. CDR3 length equals 16 residues. This chain's CDR3 is CSARTGGQAGNQPQHF. The CDR3 DNA reads TGCAGTGCGAGAACAGGGGGCCAAGCTGGCAATCAGCCCCAGCATTTT.

This clonotype has a count of ten or more. The chain couples TRBV7-2 to TRBJ2-5; D is uncertain. The V end was cut by 3 bases, the J end by 5 bases, with 10 bases between. CDR3 length: 13 residues. In germline, CDR1 is SGHTA, CDR2 FQGNSA. The CDR3 sequence: CASSFGTYETQYF. For the CDR3, the DNA is TGTGCCAGCAGCTTCGGAACATACGAGACCCAGTACTTC.

This clonotype was seen at least ten times. The chain combines TRBV12-3 or TRBV12-4 with TRBJ1-1; a possible D gene is TRBD1 (6 bases). This CDR3 comprises 12 residues. V was clipped by 6 bases and J by 4 bases, with 9 bases between them. CDR3 sequence: CASSNRVTEAFF. The CDR3 DNA follows: TGTGCCAGCAGCAACAGGGTCACTGAAGCTTTCTTT.

This clonotype was recorded many times. The J gene is TRBJ2-7, the V gene TRBV24-1, with a tentative D call TRBD2 (6 bases). The V gene's germline CDR1 is KGHDR and CDR2 SFDVKD. The CDR3 length is 12 residues. V lost 4 bases, J lost 4 bases, and 7 bases lay in between. Written as DNA, the CDR3 is TGTGCCACCAGTGAAGGAGGGTACGAGCAGTACTTC. Translation gives CATSEGGYEQYF.

This clonotype appeared a few times. This chain joins TRBV19 and TRBJ1-1, with TRBD1 matching 7 bases. With V trimmed by 7 bases and J by 10 bases, 12 bases remained unmatched. CDR3 length: 13 amino acids. The V gene's germline CDR1 is LNHDA and CDR2 SQIVND (reference sequence). The CDR3: CASIKFGQARAFF. In nucleotides, the CDR3 is TGTGCCAGTATTAAGTTCGGACAGGCCAGAGCTTTCTTT.

This clonotype has ten or more counts. The chain has TRBV5-1 and TRBJ1-1, with 10 nucleotides matching TRBD1. V shed 2 bases, J shed 3 bases, and the junction held 7 bases outside the gene matches. The CDR3 contains 16 residues. Germline V gene lookup returns CDR1 SGHRS and CDR2 YFSETQ. This chain's CDR3 is CASSFQLGTGDTEAFF. The CDR3 bases are TGCGCCAGCAGCTTCCAGCTGGGGACAGGGGACACTGAAGCTTTCTTT.

This clonotype was seen ten or more times. The chain uses TRBV5-6 and TRBJ1-2, with 10 bases aligning to TRBD1. The V gene's germline CDR1 is SGHDT and CDR2 YYEEEE. V was pared by 0 bases and J by 4 bases, with 6 bases of the junction left unmatched. CDR3 length: 16 residues. The DNA of the CDR3 is TGTGCCAGCAGCTTGGCCGGGACAGGGGAACTCTATGGCTACACCTTC. This sequence encodes CASSLAGTGELYGYTF. The full variable domain, completed using reference TRBV5-6 and TRBJ1-2, is DAGVTQSPTHLIKTRGQQVTLRCSPKSGHDTVSWYQQALGQGPQFIFQYYEEEERQRGNFPDRFSGHQFPNYSSELNVNALLLGDSALYLCASSLAGTGELYGYTFGSGTRLTVV.

Ten or more counts support this clonotype. V gene TRBV6-5 combines with J gene TRBJ1-1; no firm D call. This CDR3 contains 15 residues. CDR1 and CDR2 (germline): MNHEY, SVGAGI. Trimming stripped 0 bases from V and 1 base from J, with 9 bases between. The CDR3 DNA reads as TGTGCCAGCAGTTACTCCGGGGTGGGGAACACTGAAGCTTTCTTT. Encoded protein: CASSYSGVGNTEAFF.

At least ten counts were recorded for this clonotype. V is TRBV20-1 and J is TRBJ2-5; tentative D call: TRBD1 (5 bases). Trimming stripped 5 bases from V and 6 bases from J, with 16 bases between. Germline assignment: CDR1 DFQATT and CDR2 SNEGSKA (reference sequence). This CDR3 is built from 13 residues. CDR3: CSAVTQGRKTQYF. CDR3 nucleotide sequence: TGCAGTGCTGTCACTCAGGGAAGGAAGACCCAGTACTTC.

This clonotype was seen repeatedly, ten times or more. The chain has TRBV7-8 and TRBJ1-2; TRBD1 is a possible D gene (6 bases). Deletions cut 5 bases from V and 8 bases from J, with 15 bases between. The V gene's germline CDR1 is SGHVS and CDR2 FQNEAQ. This CDR3 contains 13 residues. Written as DNA, the CDR3 is TGTGCCAGCAGCCTTAGAACAGGGAAGGGCTACACCTTC. Its translation: CASSLRTGKGYTF.

This clonotype was seen many times. The genes are TRBV28 and TRBJ2-2; D not certain. Germline assignment: CDR1 MDHEN and CDR2 SYDVKM. V dropped 4 bases and J dropped 0 bases, with 15 bases sitting between them. This CDR3 contains 17 residues. The CDR3 here is CASSWQWAGPNTGELFF. CDR3 sequence (DNA): TGTGCCAGCAGTTGGCAATGGGCAGGCCCGAACACCGGGGAGCTGTTTTTT.

This clonotype was recorded a few times. The J gene is TRBJ1-5, the V gene TRBV2; the D gene is possibly TRBD1 (6 bases). Germline V gene data show CDR1 as SNHLY and CDR2 as FYNNEI. The CDR3 contains 13 residues. V lost 6 bases to trimming and J lost 7 bases, with 13 bases between them. The CDR3 loop is CASSANREQPQHF. As DNA, the CDR3 is TGTGCCAGCAGCGCCAACAGGGAACAGCCCCAGCATTTT.

The chain carries TRBV12-3 or TRBV12-4 and TRBJ2-3; 11 bases line up with TRBD2. Trimming removed 5 bases from V and 2 bases from J; junction bases left unmatched: 6. The CDR3 totals 16 residues. In nucleotides, the CDR3 is TGTGCCAGCAGTCTTACTAGCGGGGGTTTCACAGATACGCAGTATTTT. Protein product: CASSLTSGGFTDTQYF.

This clonotype was counted between two and nine times. Here the CDR3 reads CASSPQWEDYEQYF. The CDR3 nucleotides read TGCGCCAGCAGCCCACAGTGGGAAGACTACGAGCAGTACTTC. The chain joins TRBV5-1 to TRBJ2-7, with D unresolved. Germline V gives CDR1 SGHRS, CDR2 YFSETQ. This CDR3 has 14 residues. V lost 4 bases and J 3 bases, leaving 14 bases between the germline ends.

This clonotype was seen at least ten times. The rearrangement links TRBV5-1 to TRBJ2-2; D is unresolved. The CDR3 covers 16 residues. Germline CDR1 reads SGHRS; CDR2 reads YFSETQ. V lost 0 bases and J 0 bases, leaving 9 bases between the germline ends. CDR3 in DNA: TGCGCCAGCAGCTTGGGTGAGACGGCGAACACCGGGGAGCTGTTTTTT. Residues: CASSLGETANTGELFF.

This clonotype was detected many times. J is TRBJ2-5 and V is TRBV12-3 or TRBV12-4; TRBD1 or TRBD2 may be the D gene (6 bases each). V was clipped by 5 bases and J by 5 bases, with 18 bases between them. This CDR3 comprises 15 residues. The CDR3 DNA reads as TGTGCCAGCAGTACGCCGATGGGGGGCGGGGAGACCCAGTACTTC. Amino acids: CASSTPMGGGETQYF.

CDR3 loop: CASSRGLAGPAYF. In nucleotides, the CDR3 is TGTGCCAGCAGCCGGGGACTAGCGGGCCCGGCTTACTTC. The chain carries TRBV13 and TRBJ2-7, with 12 positions matching TRBD2. CDR3 length: 13 residues. The trim removed 5 bases at V and 13 bases at J, leaving 9 bases unmatched. CDR1 is PRHDT, CDR2 FYEKMQ, per germline (reference sequence).

Ten or more counts support this clonotype. The rearrangement uses TRBV12-3 or TRBV12-4 and TRBJ2-4, with TRBD2 matching over 8 bases. J was trimmed by 6 bases and V by 5 bases; bases with no gene match: 0. The CDR3 runs to 12 residues. CDR3 DNA: TGTGCCAGCAGTGCGGGGGGAAACATTCAGTACTTC. Translating gives CASSAGGNIQYF.

This clonotype was observed a handful of times. This chain connects TRBV3-1 to TRBJ1-1, with 9 bases lining up with TRBD1. The CDR3 sequence is 14 residues long. V shed 1 base, J shed 5 bases, and the junction held 2 bases outside the gene matches. Germline lookup yields CDR1 LGHDT and CDR2 YNNKEL (reference sequence). The CDR3 sequence: CASSQVGQGTEAFF. For the CDR3, the DNA is TGTGCCAGCAGCCAAGTGGGACAGGGAACTGAAGCTTTCTTT. Filled out from reference TRBV3-1 and TRBJ1-1, the complete variable domain reads DTAVSQTPKYLVTQMGNDKSIKCEQNLGHDTMYWYKQDSKKFLKIMFSYNNKELIINETVPNRFSPKSPDKAHLNLHINSLELGDSAVYFCASSQVGQGTEAFFGQGTRLTVV.